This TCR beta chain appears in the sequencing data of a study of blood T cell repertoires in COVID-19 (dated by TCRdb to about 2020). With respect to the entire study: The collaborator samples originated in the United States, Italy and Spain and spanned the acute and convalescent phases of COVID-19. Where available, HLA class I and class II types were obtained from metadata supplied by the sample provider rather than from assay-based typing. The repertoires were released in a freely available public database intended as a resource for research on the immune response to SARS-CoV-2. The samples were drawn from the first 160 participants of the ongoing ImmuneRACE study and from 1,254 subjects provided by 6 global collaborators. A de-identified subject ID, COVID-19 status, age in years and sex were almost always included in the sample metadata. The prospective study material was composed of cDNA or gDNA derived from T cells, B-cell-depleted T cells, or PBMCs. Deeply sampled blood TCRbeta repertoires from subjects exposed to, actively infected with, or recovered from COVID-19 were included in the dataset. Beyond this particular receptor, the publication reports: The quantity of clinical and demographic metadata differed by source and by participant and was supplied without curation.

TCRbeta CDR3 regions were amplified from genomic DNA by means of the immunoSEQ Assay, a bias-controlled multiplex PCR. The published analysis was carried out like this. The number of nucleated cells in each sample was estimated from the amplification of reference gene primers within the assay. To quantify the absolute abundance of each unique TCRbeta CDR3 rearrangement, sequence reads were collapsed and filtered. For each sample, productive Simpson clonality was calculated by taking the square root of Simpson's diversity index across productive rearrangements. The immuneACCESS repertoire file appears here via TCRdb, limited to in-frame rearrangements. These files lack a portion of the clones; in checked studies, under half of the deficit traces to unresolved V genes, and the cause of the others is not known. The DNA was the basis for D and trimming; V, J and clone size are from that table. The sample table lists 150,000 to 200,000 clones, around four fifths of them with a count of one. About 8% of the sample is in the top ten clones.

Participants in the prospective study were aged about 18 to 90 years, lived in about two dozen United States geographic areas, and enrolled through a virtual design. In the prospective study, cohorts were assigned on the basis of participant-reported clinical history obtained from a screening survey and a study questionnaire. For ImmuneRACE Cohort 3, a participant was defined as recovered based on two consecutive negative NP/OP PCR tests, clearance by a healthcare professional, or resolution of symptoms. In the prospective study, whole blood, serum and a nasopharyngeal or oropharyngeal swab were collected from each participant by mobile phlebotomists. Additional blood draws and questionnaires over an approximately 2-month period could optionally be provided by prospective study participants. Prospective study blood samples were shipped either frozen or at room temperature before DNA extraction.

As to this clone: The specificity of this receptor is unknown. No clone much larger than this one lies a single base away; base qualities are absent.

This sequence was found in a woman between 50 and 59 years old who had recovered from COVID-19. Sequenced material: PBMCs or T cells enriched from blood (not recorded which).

At the DNA level, the sequence is TGCGCCAGCAGTCCAGTTGGGGGCTTGGGCACCGGGGAGCTGTTTTTT. The translation is CASSPVGGLGTGELFF. The chain joins TRBV23-1 to TRBJ2-2, and possibly TRBD1, on 6 matching bases. TRBV23-1 carries the ORF label, with uncertain function. The CDR3 covers 16 residues, taking in both the cysteine and the phenylalanine. The DNA shown is the 48-base CDR3, in frame from base 1. V loses 4 bases of germline sequence and J loses 4 bases, and the interval between the two ends is 16 bases.